This T cell receptor (beta chain) emerged from a study of technical replicates of blood from a few donors listed by TCRdb under 2017. Based on the germline V gene (reference sequence), the CDR1 and CDR2 sequences are GTSNPN and SVGIG. From the cysteine up to the phenylalanine, the CDR3 has a length of 14 residues. Solely the CDR3 DNA is kept, with 42 bases framed from the first base. A distance of 14 bases separates the germline ends of V and J, which lose 4 bases and 2 bases respectively. A single count supports this clone. Its antigen remains undetermined. Base-call qualities are not available, and no considerably larger clone is one nucleotide away. The library was built by means of the immunoSEQ multiplex PCR assay. As stored in TCRdb, this immuneACCESS dataset retains in-frame rearrangements with V and J assigned. A fraction of the clones does not appear; measured against another copy, unresolved V genes explain less than half of the discrepancy, and the remainder lacks a known reason. The sample yields tens of thousands of clones; about 96% were counted once. The ten largest clones capture 0.2% to 0.25% of the sample.

The TCR sequence derives from a human donor in good health. Rearrangement joined TRBV30 to TRBJ1-2, with no confidently assigned D gene. The specimen was T cells isolated from PBMCs. The nucleotide sequence reads TGTGCCTGGATAACACAAAATGTAAACTATGGCTACACCTTC. This translates into CAWITQNVNYGYTF.